This T cell receptor (beta chain) was sequenced for a study of CD8+CD57+ T cells in acquired aplastic anemia. For the study at large: Quantities of DNA derived from sorted CD4+ and CD8+ cells averaged approximately 3 ug. CD4+ cells from healthy donors averaged around 10 million reads.

Study conclusions and caveats: Significant differences in CD8+ Simpson's diversity were not observed between patients and controls. Between patients and controls, over 25 CD8+ CDR3 sequences were found in common.

As concerns this clonotype: Its target is not known.

Profiles of TCR beta VDJ and CDR3 were generated from a genomic DNA template. TCRdb re-derived calls from the reads in MiXCR, one entry per CDR3 protein. The sample lists 200,000 to 250,000 distinct CDR3 sequences, 30% to 35% occurring once. Trimming took 2 bases from V and 2 from J; bases not matched to a gene: 9. This CDR3 is built from 18 residues. CDR1 and CDR2 from the germline V gene are KGHDR and SFDVKD. This TCR derives from a human donor in good health, serving as a control. The chain couples TRBV24-1 to TRBJ1-5, with TRBD1 matching over 9 bases. Sequencing was carried out using sorted CD4+, CD8+, or CD8+CD57+ T cells (not recorded which) from PBMCs. Here the CDR3 DNA reads TGTGCCACCAGTGATTGGACAGGGGACGCACTGCGCAATCAGCCCCAGCATTTT. This translates into CATSDWTGDALRNQPQHF.